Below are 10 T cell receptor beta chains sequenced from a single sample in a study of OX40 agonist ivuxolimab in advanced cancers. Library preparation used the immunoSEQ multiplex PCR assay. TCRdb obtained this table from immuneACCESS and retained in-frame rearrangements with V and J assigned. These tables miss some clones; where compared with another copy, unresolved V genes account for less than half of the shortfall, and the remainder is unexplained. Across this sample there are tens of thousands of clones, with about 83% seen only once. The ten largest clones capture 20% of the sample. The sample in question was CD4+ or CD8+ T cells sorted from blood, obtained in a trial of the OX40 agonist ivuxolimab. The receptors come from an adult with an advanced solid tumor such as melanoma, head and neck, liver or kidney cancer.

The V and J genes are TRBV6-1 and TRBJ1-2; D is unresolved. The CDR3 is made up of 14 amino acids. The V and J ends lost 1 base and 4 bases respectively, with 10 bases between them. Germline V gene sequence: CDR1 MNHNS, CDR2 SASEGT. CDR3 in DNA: TGTGCCAGCAGTGAAGACCAGAGCCTCTATGGCTACACCTTC. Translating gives CASSEDQSLYGYTF.

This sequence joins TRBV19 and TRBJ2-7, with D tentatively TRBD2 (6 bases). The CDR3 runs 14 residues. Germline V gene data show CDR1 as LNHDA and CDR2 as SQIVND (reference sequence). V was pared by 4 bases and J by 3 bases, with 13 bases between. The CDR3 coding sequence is TGTGCCAGTAGTAGGGCGGCTAGCGACTACGAGCAGTACTTC. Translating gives CASSRAASDYEQYF.

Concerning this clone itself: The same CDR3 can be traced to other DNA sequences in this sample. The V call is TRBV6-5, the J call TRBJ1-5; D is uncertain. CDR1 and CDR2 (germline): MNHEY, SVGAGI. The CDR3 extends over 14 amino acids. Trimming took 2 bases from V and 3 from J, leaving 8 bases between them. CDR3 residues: CASSYGRLNQPQHF. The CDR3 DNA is TGTGCCAGCAGTTACGGCAGACTCAATCAGCCCCAGCATTTT.

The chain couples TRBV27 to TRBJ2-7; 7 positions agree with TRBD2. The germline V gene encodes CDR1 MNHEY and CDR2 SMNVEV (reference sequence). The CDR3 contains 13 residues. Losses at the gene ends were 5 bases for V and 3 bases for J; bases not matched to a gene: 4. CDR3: CASSPPGGYEQYF. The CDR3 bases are TGTGCCAGCAGTCCGCCGGGGGGCTACGAGCAGTACTTC.

The CDR3, as DNA: TGCGCCAGCAGCCTGGGGACGGGGAACACTGAAGCTTTCTTT. Translated: CASSLGTGNTEAFF. V and J are TRBV4-1 and TRBJ1-1, with D possibly matching TRBD1 (5 bases). There are 14 residues in the CDR3. V lost 4 bases and J 1 base, leaving 10 bases between the germline ends. Per germline, CDR1 MGHRA and CDR2 YSYEKL.

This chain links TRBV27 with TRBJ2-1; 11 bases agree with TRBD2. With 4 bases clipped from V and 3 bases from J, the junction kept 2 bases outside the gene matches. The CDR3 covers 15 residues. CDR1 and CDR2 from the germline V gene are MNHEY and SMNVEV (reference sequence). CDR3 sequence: CASSSSGGNYNEQFF. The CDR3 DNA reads TGTGCCAGCAGTTCTAGCGGGGGGAACTACAATGAGCAGTTCTTC.

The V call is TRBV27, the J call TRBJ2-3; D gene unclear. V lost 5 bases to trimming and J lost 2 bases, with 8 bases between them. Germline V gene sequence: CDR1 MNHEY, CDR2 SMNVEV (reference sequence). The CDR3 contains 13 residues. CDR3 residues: CASSIRVTDTQYF. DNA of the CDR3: TGTGCCAGCAGTATTCGGGTCACAGATACGCAGTATTTT.

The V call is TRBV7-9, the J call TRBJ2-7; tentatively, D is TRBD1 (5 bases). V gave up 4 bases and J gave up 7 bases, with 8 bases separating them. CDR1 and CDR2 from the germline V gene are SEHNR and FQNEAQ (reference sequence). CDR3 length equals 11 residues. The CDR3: CASSSYREQYF. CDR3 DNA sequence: TGTGCCAGCAGCTCATACAGGGAGCAGTACTTC. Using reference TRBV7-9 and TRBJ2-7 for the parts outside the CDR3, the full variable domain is DTGVSQNPRHKITKRGQNVTFRCDPISEHNRLYWYRQTLGQGPEFLTYFQNEAQLEKSRLLSDRFSAERPKGSFSTLEIQRTEQGDSAMYLCASSSYREQYFGPGTRLTVT.

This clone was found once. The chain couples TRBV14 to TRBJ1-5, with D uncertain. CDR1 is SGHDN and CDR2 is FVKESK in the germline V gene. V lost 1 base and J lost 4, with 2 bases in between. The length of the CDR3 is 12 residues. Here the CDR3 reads CASSQGNQPQHF. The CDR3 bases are TGTGCCAGCAGCCAAGGAAATCAGCCCCAGCATTTT. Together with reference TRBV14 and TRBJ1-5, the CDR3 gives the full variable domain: EAGVTQFPSHSVIEKGQTVTLRCDPISGHDNLYWYRRVMGKEIKFLLHFVKESKQDESGMPNNRFLAERTGGTYSTLKVQPAELEDSGVYFCASSQGNQPQHFGDGTRLSIL.

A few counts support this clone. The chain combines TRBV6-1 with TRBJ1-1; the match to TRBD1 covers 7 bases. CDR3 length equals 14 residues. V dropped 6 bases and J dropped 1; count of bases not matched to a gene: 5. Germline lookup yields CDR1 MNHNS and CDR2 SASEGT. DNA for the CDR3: TGTGCCAGCAGAAGGGACAGCTGGAACACTGAAGCTTTCTTT. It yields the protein CASRRDSWNTEAFF.